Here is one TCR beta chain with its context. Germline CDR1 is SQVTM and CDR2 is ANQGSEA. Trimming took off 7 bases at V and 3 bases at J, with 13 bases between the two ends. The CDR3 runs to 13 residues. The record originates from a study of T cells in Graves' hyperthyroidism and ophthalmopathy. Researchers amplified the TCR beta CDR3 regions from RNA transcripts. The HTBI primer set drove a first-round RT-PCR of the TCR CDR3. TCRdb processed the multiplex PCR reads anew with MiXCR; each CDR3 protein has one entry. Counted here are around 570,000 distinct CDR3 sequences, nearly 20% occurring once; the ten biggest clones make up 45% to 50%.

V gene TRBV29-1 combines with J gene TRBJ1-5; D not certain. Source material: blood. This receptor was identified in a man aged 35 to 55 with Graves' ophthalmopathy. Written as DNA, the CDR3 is TGCAGCGCCCCCCGGGCCATCAATCAGCCCCAGCATTTT. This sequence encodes CSAPRAINQPQHF. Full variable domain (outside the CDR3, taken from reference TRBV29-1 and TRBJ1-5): SAVISQKPSRDICQRGTSLTIQCQVDSQVTMMFWYRQQPGQSLTLIATANQGSEATYESGFVIDKFPISRPNLTFSTLTVSNMSPEDSSIYLCSAPRAINQPQHFGDGTRLSIL.